This T cell receptor beta chain was profiled in a study of blood T cells in healthy people across ages. Sample-barcoded 5' priming and a J-beta primer mix drove a second PCR of about 6 to 12 cycles. TCRdb used MiXCR to reprocess the 5' RACE reads, holding one entry per CDR3 protein. The table has around 1.5 million distinct CDR3 sequences, about 35% seen once. This CDR3 has 14 residues. Germline V gives CDR1 LGHDT, CDR2 YNNKEL (reference sequence). V was cut by 6 bases and J by 6 bases, with 15 bases left in between. This clonotype was obtained from a woman between 25 and 40 years old in good health. Input material: blood. V is TRBV3-1 and J is TRBJ2-1; D is perhaps TRBD2 (6 bases). CDR3 DNA sequence: TGTGCCAGCAGGGGCGTGGGGGGAGGCAATGAGCAGTTCTTC. Encoded protein: CASRGVGGGNEQFF.